This T cell receptor beta chain was documented in a study of monozygotic twins with inflammatory bowel disease. Study results and limitations: The existence of one strong signal or clonotype linked to IBD lacked support.

The CDR3 length is 14 residues. Germline V gene lookup returns CDR1 DFQATT and CDR2 SNEGSKA (reference sequence). Note on this clonotype: Its antigen is undetermined.

Every TCR library used approximately 4,000 ng of total RNA. TCRdb re-called the 5' RACE reads; one entry per CDR3 protein, DNA not given. This sample's clone table lists 140,000 to 150,000 distinct CDR3 sequences. Sequencing was performed on blood. The rearrangement uses TRBV20-1 and TRBJ2-7; the TRBD2 assignment by TCRdb is unverifiable without DNA. This sequence originates from a human donor with ulcerative colitis or Crohn's disease, or a healthy co-twin of an affected twin (not recorded which). The chain's CDR3 is CSASSDSGTHEQYF.